This TCR beta chain came from a study of blood T cell repertoires in COVID-19. The wider study: COVID-19 samples from acute and convalescent phases originated in the United States, Italy and Spain.

Repertoires were generated with immunoSEQ multiplex PCR, while TCRdb's copy carries only in-frame clones and drops some. This sample carries 200,000 to 250,000 clones, 75% to 85% of them seen once, and the ten largest clones take 1.4%. Deletions cut 7 bases from V and 2 bases from J, with 12 bases between. The germline V gene encodes CDR1 MNHEY and CDR2 SVGAGI. The CDR3 has 14 amino acids. This rearrangement joins TRBV6-5 to TRBJ1-3; D is possibly TRBD1 (5 bases). The sequence derives from a woman in her 40s who had recovered from COVID-19. The sample was peripheral blood. DNA of the CDR3: TGTGCCAGCACCGACCCAGGGACTGGAAACACCATATATTTT. Protein sequence: CASTDPGTGNTIYF.